One and the same sample provided the 16 T cell receptor beta chains below, sequenced in a study of cytomegalovirus exposure and HLA in healthy donors. Primers for the PCR totalled 60 Vbeta and 13 Jbeta. The data were produced by immunoSEQ multiplex PCR, yet TCRdb's version contains in-frame clones alone and is incomplete. The table has 150,000 to 200,000 clones, roughly three quarters seen once; the top ten hold less than 2.5%. Material for sequencing was PBMCs. The receptors were gathered from a woman in her forties or fifties in good health and CMV-seronegative.

This clone was counted a few times. The V call is TRBV10-3, the J call TRBJ1-6, with D possibly being TRBD1 (5 bases). V was trimmed by 2 bases and J by 10 bases, leaving 18 bases between them. The CDR3 totals 16 residues. Germline assignment: CDR1 ENHRY and CDR2 SYGVKD. CDR3 bases: TGTGCCATCAGTGAGGGGGTTGGGGGGAAGGGGTCACCCCTCCACTTT. Translating gives CAISEGVGGKGSPLHF.

This sequence joins TRBV29-1 and TRBJ2-7, with a weak D call TRBD1 (6 bases). Germline V lookup: CDR1 SQVTM, CDR2 ANQGSEA. This CDR3 has 13 residues. V lost 1 base and J 3 bases, leaving 10 bases between the germline ends. The CDR3 nucleotides read TGCAGCGTTGAAGGAGCCAGGGGCTACGAGCAGTACTTC. This sequence encodes CSVEGARGYEQYF.

The CDR3 is CASSDRTGGRREQYF. In DNA form, the CDR3 reads TGTGCCAGCAGTGATCGGACAGGGGGAAGACGCGAGCAGTACTTC. The rearrangement uses TRBV6-1 and TRBJ2-7; 10 bases match TRBD1. The CDR3 spans 15 residues. Germline trimming cut 3 bases from V and 6 bases from J; bases unmatched to any gene: 8. Germline lookup yields CDR1 MNHNS and CDR2 SASEGT.

This chain uses TRBV19 with TRBJ2-1; the D gene is possibly TRBD2 (6 bases). Between the trimmed V and J ends, which lost 6 bases and 7 bases, there was a span of 16 bases. The CDR3 has 14 residues. From germline, CDR1 is LNHDA and CDR2 SQIVND (reference sequence). Written as DNA, the CDR3 is TGTGCCAGTAGAACCGGATGGGGGGTTAATGAGCAGTTCTTC. Its translation is CASRTGWGVNEQFF.

Details on this clone: Other nucleotide sequences from this sample produce the same CDR3. The chain is built from TRBV7-2 and TRBJ1-2; D not resolved. The V end was cut by 1 base, the J end by 1 base, with 7 bases between. The germline CDR1 and CDR2 sequences are SGHTA and FQGNSA. CDR3 length: 14 amino acids. The chain's CDR3 is CASSLGGSNYGYTF. The CDR3 region has the DNA TGTGCCAGCAGCTTAGGAGGCAGTAACTATGGCTACACCTTC.

This chain uses TRBV5-6 with TRBJ1-4; weak D call: TRBD1 (6 bases). V dropped 4 bases and J dropped 4 bases, with 11 bases sitting between them. This CDR3 has 14 amino acids. Germline loops: CDR1 SGHDT, CDR2 YYEEEE. CDR3 in amino acids: CASSQDSLNEKLFF. The DNA of the CDR3 is TGTGCCAGCAGCCAGGACAGCCTTAATGAAAAACTGTTTTTT.

This clone was picked up a small number of times. The J gene is TRBJ1-5, the V gene TRBV19; 8 nucleotides match TRBD1. Germline trimming cut 6 bases from V and 6 bases from J; bases unmatched to any gene: 7. This CDR3 is built from 14 residues. Germline V gene sequence: CDR1 LNHDA, CDR2 SQIVND (reference sequence). The CDR3 DNA reads as TGTGCCAGTAGCCGGCAGGGGGCAATTCAGCCCCAGCATTTT. This gives the protein CASSRQGAIQPQHF.

The V call is TRBV5-8, the J call TRBJ2-5, with a tentative D call TRBD2 (7 bases). TRBJ2-7 matches the DNA end more closely, so the J call is doubtful. There are 15 residues in the CDR3. CDR1 and CDR2 from the germline V gene are SGHTS and YDEGEE. In DNA, the CDR3 is TGTGCCAGCAGCATCGACAGGTGGGGCGGGGGCGAGCAGTACTTC. Protein product: CASSIDRWGGGEQYF.

The chain has TRBV6-1 and TRBJ1-6; 12 nucleotides agree with TRBD1. This CDR3 spans 15 amino acids. Germline CDR1 is MNHNS and CDR2 is SASEGT. The V gene end was trimmed by 6 bases and the J gene end by 6 bases; junction bases not matched to a gene: 3. CDR3 in amino acids: CASRGTGGRNSPLHF. In DNA, the CDR3 is TGTGCCAGCAGAGGGACAGGGGGCCGTAATTCACCCCTCCACTTT.

V gene TRBV28 combines with J gene TRBJ1-5, with D maybe TRBD1 (5 bases). Germline CDR1 is MDHEN and CDR2 is SYDVKM. V was clipped by 5 bases and J by 6 bases, with 14 bases between them. The CDR3 spans 14 residues. CDR3 sequence (DNA): TGTGCCAGCAGTCGCTTTGGGGGGGGTCAGCCCCAGCATTTT. Residues: CASSRFGGGQPQHF. Full variable domain (outside the CDR3, taken from reference TRBV28 and TRBJ1-5): DVKVTQSSRYLVKRTGEKVFLECVQDMDHENMFWYRQDPGLGLRLIYFSYDVKMKEKGDIPEGYSVSREKKERFSLILESASTNQTSMYLCASSRFGGGQPQHFGDGTRLSIL.

This chain connects TRBV28 to TRBJ2-6; D gene unclear. This CDR3 region has 12 residues. Germline values: CDR1 MDHEN, CDR2 SYDVKM. Deletions cut 7 bases from V and 2 bases from J, with 3 bases between. The chain's CDR3 is CASNTGANVLTF. CDR3 DNA sequence: TGTGCCAGCAATACTGGGGCCAACGTCCTGACTTTC.

The chain joins TRBV7-2 to TRBJ1-6, with 8 bases lining up with TRBD1. The V gene end was trimmed by 1 base and the J gene end by 9 bases; junction bases not matched to a gene: 8. CDR1 is SGHTA and CDR2 is FQGNSA in the germline V gene. The CDR3 spans 16 residues. The CDR3 here is CASSLGPGTGGSPLHF. CDR3 nucleotides: TGTGCCAGCAGCTTAGGTCCCGGGACAGGAGGTTCACCCCTCCACTTT.

This CDR3 is CASSLYETQYF. The CDR3 DNA is TGTGCCAGCAGCTTATATGAGACCCAGTACTTC. The J gene is TRBJ2-5, the V gene TRBV7-2, with D hard to call. Germline V gene data show CDR1 as SGHTA and CDR2 as FQGNSA. Trimming pared 2 bases from V and 5 bases from J, leaving 3 bases between. CDR3 length: 11 residues. Based on the CDR3 plus reference TRBV7-2 and TRBJ2-5, the full variable domain is GAGVSQSPSNKVTEKGKDVELRCDPISGHTALYWYRQSLGQGLEFLIYFQGNSAPDKSGLPSDRFSAERTGGSVSTLTIQRTQQEDSAVYLCASSLYETQYFGPGTRLLVL.

The chain couples TRBV19 to TRBJ1-2, with TRBD1 as a possible D gene (6 bases). Trimming removed 7 bases at V and 0 bases at J, with 15 bases between. The CDR3 covers 15 residues. Germline V gene data show CDR1 as LNHDA and CDR2 as SQIVND (reference sequence). CDR3 region: CASTPGQYPNYGYTF. For the CDR3, the DNA is TGTGCCAGTACCCCAGGACAGTACCCTAACTATGGCTACACCTTC.

The chain uses TRBV2 and TRBJ2-7; 9 nucleotides agree with TRBD2. Germline values: CDR1 SNHLY, CDR2 FYNNEI. With V trimmed by 6 bases and J by 2 bases, 11 bases remained unmatched. The CDR3 sequence is 16 residues long. The CDR3 bases are TGTGCCAGCAGCCCTTACCCTAGCGGGACACCCTACGAGCAGTACTTC. This translates into CASSPYPSGTPYEQYF.

J is TRBJ2-2 and V is TRBV19; a possible D gene is TRBD2 (5 bases). Germline CDR1 reads LNHDA; CDR2 reads SQIVND (reference sequence). The V end was cut by 3 bases, the J end by 5 bases, with 13 bases between. The CDR3 length is 15 residues. CDR3 loop: CASSIISDFTGELFF. As DNA, the CDR3 is TGTGCCAGTAGTATTATTAGCGATTTTACCGGGGAGCTGTTTTTT.